This T cell receptor (beta chain) originates from a study of cytomegalovirus exposure and HLA in healthy donors (dated 2017 in TCRdb). Background on the whole study: An earlier analysis of approximately 600 of the donors reported more than 250 Gb of sequence data and roughly 100 million unique TCR beta sequences from roughly 180 million T cells. Approximately 300 gigabases of sequencing data and approximately 93 million unique TCR sequences were included in an early release covering about 620 HLA-typed donors. Among the roughly 400 genotyped donors, more than 70% belonged to the genetic ancestry cluster associated with self-reported Caucasian donors. The study was designed to test whether signatures of past pathogen exposure could be identified by cataloging public T cell receptors. Using immunosequencing, the study profiled T cell repertoires from around 670 subjects and related those repertoires to cytomegalovirus serostatus. A separate validation cohort of 100 to 150 different subjects was used in addition to the 666-subject first cohort. The study combined high-throughput TCR immunosequencing, statistical association of individual TCRs with disease status, and machine learning to predict cytomegalovirus infection status. A later analysis re-analyzed previously published TCR beta repertoires from 666 donors and added high-resolution HLA genotyping to study TCR occurrence patterns. In the later analysis, no new phenotypic data were used to find candidate immune exposures; instead, reliance was placed on TCR beta sequences and their occurrence across donors. To decide whether each TCR beta V gene segment behaved as functional or pseudogenic, an earlier analysis of some 600 of the donors relied on high-throughput TCR beta sequencing. Donor age, sex, ethnicity and CMV serostatus were collected together with the repertoire data. A later genetic analysis took genome-wide SNP genotypes for about 55% of the roughly 700 donors and used that subset as a discovery cohort. Every discovery cohort repertoire had been produced on one sequencing platform. Class I and class II HLA loci were covered by the typing at four-digit resolution. Typing coverage differed by locus: A, B, C, DRB1 and DQB1 were typed in roughly 620-630 donors, DQA1 in 500 to 550, DPA1 in some 570, and DPB1 in roughly 450. Roughly 5 DR-DQ haplotypes were handled as single units for association and clustering, since linkage in the cohort was strong. On average, roughly 240,000 unique TCR beta nucleotide sequences were sequenced per donor among several hundred genotyped donors of the cohort, with 15% to 20% of those sequences being non-productive. The investigation overall reported the following: In vitro tests confirmed that three of the cytomegalovirus-associated TCR beta chains recognize cytomegalovirus antigens. The cohort was sequenced for TCR beta chains only, and without alpha or paired-chain data the features that could be detected were limited. The classifier was reported to diagnose cytomegalovirus status with high specificity and sensitivity in both the original cohort and the validation cohort. According to a later analysis, parvovirus B19, influenza, CMV and Epstein-Barr virus appeared linked to several top co-occurrence clusters. Because HLA typing was unavailable for some donors at each locus, only the typed subset was used in association tests. Strong co-occurrence of HLA alleles, especially DR and DQ, made assigning TCR associations to individual alleles difficult. According to a later genetic analysis, donors in an Asian-associated ancestry cluster had fewer N-insertions in productive TCRs than the approximately 700-donor mean. The authors suggested that the approach could potentially be extended to other disease states and immunological phenotypes. A later analysis found that HLA-associated TCR beta chains were more clonally expanded and had lower generation probabilities than equally common non-associated chains. According to a later analysis, TCR association rates differed among HLA loci, with DRB1 alleles showing the most associated TCRs and HLA-C alleles showing the fewest. A further reported finding was that TCR beta sequences accurately predicted the HLA-A and HLA-B alleles for most subjects in the first cohort. In a later genetic analysis, a missense DCLRE1C variant was associated with V-gene and J-gene trimming of TCR beta chains, and the association was replicated in an independent cohort. Some IMGT-functional V segments, including TRBV6-2 and TRBV6-3, could not be distinguished by the 87-base-pair reads and were therefore excluded. A group of highly shared sequence variants was considered likely to be a technical artifact of the sequencing pipeline. In an earlier analysis of 450 to 750 of the donors, most TCR beta V segments appeared in productive rearrangements about 87% or about 30% of the time, broadly matching IMGT annotations. Presence/absence analyses assumed roughly uniform sequencing depth across donors, an assumption that may not hold. Correlated functional status among segregating V segments might be attributable to linkage disequilibrium, but an unknown experimental factor could not be ruled out. According to a later analysis, most CMV-associated TCR beta chains appeared to be HLA-restricted, and the HLA associations seemed to be driven largely by CMV exposure. Specific HLA alleles were associated with 16,951 TCR beta sequences at a false discovery rate of 0.05 in a later analysis. Because counts were too low, roughly 16 rarely observed V segments, including chromosome 9 orphons, were excluded from the earlier analysis of around 640 of the donors. The study listed 164 TCR beta chains as associated with cytomegalovirus. Immune exposure information for the cohort was limited to CMV serostatus. Most TCR sequences were seen in very few donors, while some public TCRs were found in many individuals.

The method was the immunoSEQ multiplex PCR assay. The multiplex PCR relied on a mix of 60 forward primers for TCR Vbeta segments and 13 reverse primers for TCR Jbeta segments. Amplification of the CDR3 region of rearranged TCR beta genes was performed with a multiplex PCR assay on genomic DNA. Amplified TCR beta libraries were sequenced as 87-base-pair reads on the Illumina HiSeq System. The published analysis was carried out like this. Across the 640 or so repertoires, a later analysis counted 75 million to 90 million unique TCR beta chains, about 10 million of which were shared by at least two donors. Raw reads were error-corrected and collapsed into unique sequences with a nearest-neighbor algorithm that merged closely related sequences to remove PCR and sequencing errors. To assign V, D and J gene segments, CDR3 sequences were aligned to IMGT reference sequences. For a sequence to be retained, at least a six-nucleotide match to both a V gene segment and a J gene segment was required. A rearrangement was called productive if the CDR3 had no stop codons and remained in frame with V and J, and every other rearrangement was called non-productive. Following IMGT convention, CDR3 was defined as the stretch from the second conserved V-encoded cysteine to the conserved J-encoded phenylalanine. In an earlier analysis of more than 550 of the donors, sequences lacking an unambiguous match to a single V gene segment were excluded. An earlier analysis of almost 600 of the donors classified V segments as functional when productive rearrangements were above 56.7% and as segregating when the standard deviation between donors was above 5%. To diagnose cytomegalovirus status from the catalog of TCR beta chain sequences, a statistical classification framework was built. In a later analysis, TCR nucleotide sequences were compared against IMGT/GENE-DB human TR gene sequences so that V and J genes could be assigned. Using the TCRdist pipeline, a later analysis assigned CDR3 sequences along with most-parsimonious VDJ recombination scenarios. In a later analysis, each TCR beta chain was defined by its CDR3 amino acid sequence together with its V-gene family, and reads lacking a unique V-gene family were excluded. In a later analysis, around 600 highly shared, low-generation-probability nucleotide sequences were removed to address suspected cross-contamination and a sequencing artifact. In a later analysis, a clonal expansion index was calculated for each public chain from normalized within-repertoire ranks of inferred template counts. In a later analysis, generation probabilities were computed using a VDJ recombination model fitted to out-of-frame rearrangements, and the results were checked against IGoR. Hypergeometric tests were used in a later analysis to score TCR-TCR, TCR-HLA and TCR-CMV co-occurrence, with a repertoire-size bias correction applied to the TCR pairs. False discovery rates were estimated in a later analysis by permuting HLA or CMV assignments 20 times. In a later analysis, co-occurring TCRs were grouped using DBSCAN, with TCRdist sequence similarity added in when clustering inside HLA-allele-positive subsets. Repertoires with fewer than 30,000 or more than 120,000 public chains, plus five repertoires with anomalous nucleotide sharing, were excluded from co-occurrence clustering. TCRdb mirrors the immuneACCESS table, restricted to in-frame sequences. Some clones are absent from its copies; in checked studies, under half trace to an unresolved V gene, and the reason for the others is unknown. V, J and clone size derive from that table, while D and trimming were established from the DNA sequence. For this sample the table gives nearly 200,000 clones, of which roughly 81% were detected only once. 2.1% of the sample belongs to the ten largest clones.

The CDR3 measures 16 amino acids from cysteine to phenylalanine. The DNA shown is the 48-base CDR3, in frame from base 1. CDR1 and CDR2 are drawn from the germline V gene: KGHSH, LQKENI. V sheds 0 bases and J sheds 0 bases, leaving 9 bases between their ends. With regard to this clone: What antigen it recognizes has not been identified. The record has no base qualities; no much larger clone is one base away.

In total, just over 650 healthy bone marrow donors made up the cohort. All cohort members were sampled while nominally healthy, although unrecorded immune exposures were likely present. The donor tested CMV seropositive, placing the donor among the approximately 290 seropositive members of the cohort. A peripheral blood sample was provided by each donor, and peripheral blood mononuclear cells were used for TCR beta sequencing. The Qiagen DNeasy Blood Extraction Kit was used to extract genomic DNA from the blood cell samples. The chain employs TRBV18 and TRBJ2-1, with TRBD1 tentatively as D gene (6 bases match). The receptor comes from a woman in her 30s in good health and CMV-seropositive. Input material: PBMCs. In nucleotides, the sequence is TGTGCCAGCTCACCACCCGACAGGATCTCCTACAATGAGCAGTTCTTC. The encoded protein is CASSPPDRISYNEQFF.